The present TCR beta chain was sequenced within a study of molecular identifiers for immune sequencing clone quantification. TCRdb used MiXCR to reprocess the PCR reads, holding one entry per CDR3 protein. The table includes about 510,000 distinct CDR3 sequences, about 25% detected once. V lost 0 bases to trimming and J lost 0 bases, with 7 bases between them. This CDR3 is 15 amino acids long. The TCR sequence derives from a human donor in good health. Some libraries in this study had Jurkat cell RNA spiked in. The specimen was naive CD8+ T cells from blood, with Jurkat cell RNA spiked in. Sample subset: FACS-sorted CD8+CD4-CCR7+CD45RA+ naive T cells. V usage is TRBV12-3 or TRBV12-4 and J usage is TRBJ2-3, with D hard to call. The CDR3 DNA sequence: TGTGCCAGCAGTTTAGCGACTTCTAGCACAGATACGCAGTATTTT. Its translation is CASSLATSSTDTQYF.